Sequencing of this T cell receptor beta chain was carried out in a study of shared clonotypes between healthy human individuals. Germline CDR1 reads MNHEY; CDR2 reads SVGAGI. This CDR3 has 14 residues. V trimming: 5 bases; J trimming: 4 bases; junction bases outside the gene matches: 6. CD8 cells classed as naive were CD45RO-negative and positively selected for CCR7, excluding terminally differentiated effector memory CD45RA+ cells. A note on this clone: Antigen unknown.

Clones were read by immunoSEQ multiplex PCR, and TCRdb kept only the in-frame ones, dropping some. The data show about 2 million clones, less than 95% seen once. General study points: Of the naive CD4 clonotypes, 4% to 5% were shared across four donors. Even with large depth, rarefaction showed that sorted-subset sequencing was incomplete. As a rule, naive subsets had a larger estimated richness than memory subsets.

The chain employs TRBV6-5 and TRBJ2-3; 7 bases align to TRBD2. Sequencing input: naive CD8+ T cells sorted from blood. This receptor was taken from a man younger than 30 in good health. CDR3 amino acids: CASSPGTTPDTQYF. CDR3 coding DNA: TGTGCCAGCAGTCCCGGGACTACCCCAGATACGCAGTATTTT.